This T cell receptor (beta chain) originates from a study of blood T cell repertoires in COVID-19. Germline V gene sequence: CDR1 LNHDA, CDR2 SQIVND (reference sequence). V was pared by 5 bases and J by 1 base, with 6 bases between. The CDR3 spans 13 residues. Study processing details: Using reference gene primer amplification, nucleated cell counts were estimated. Profiling relied on immunoSEQ multiplex PCR, and the TCRdb table lists in-frame clones only, not all of them. V and J calls and clone size are those listed in that table; D and trimming were worked out from the DNA. The table records about 260,000 clones, 88% of them present only once.

Sequencing was carried out using peripheral blood. The receptor was derived from a woman between 65 and 79 years old with COVID-19, enrolled during active disease. This rearrangement joins TRBV19 to TRBJ1-3; D gene ambiguous. CDR3 in amino acids: CASSRQSGNTIYF. The CDR3 nucleotides read TGTGCCAGTAGTCGTCAGTCTGGAAACACCATATATTTT.